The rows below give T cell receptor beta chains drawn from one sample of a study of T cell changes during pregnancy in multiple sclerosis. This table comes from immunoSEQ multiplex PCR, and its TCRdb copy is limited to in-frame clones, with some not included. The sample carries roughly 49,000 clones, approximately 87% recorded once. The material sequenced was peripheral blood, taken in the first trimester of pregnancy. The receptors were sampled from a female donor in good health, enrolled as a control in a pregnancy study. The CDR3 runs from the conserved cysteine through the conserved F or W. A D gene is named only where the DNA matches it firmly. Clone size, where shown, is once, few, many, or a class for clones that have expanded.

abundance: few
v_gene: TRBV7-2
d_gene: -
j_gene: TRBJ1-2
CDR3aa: CASSFRSLRDGYTF
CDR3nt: TGTGCCAGCAGCTTCCGGAGCCTCCGGGATGGCTACACCTTC

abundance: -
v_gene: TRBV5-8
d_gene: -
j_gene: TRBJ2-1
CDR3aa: CASFVPTYNEQFF
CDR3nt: TGTGCCAGCTTCGTTCCTACCTACAATGAGCAGTTCTTC

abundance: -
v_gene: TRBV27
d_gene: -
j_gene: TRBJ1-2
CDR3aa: CASSPLGAPPPGYTF
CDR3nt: TGTGCCAGCAGTCCCTTGGGGGCCCCGCCCCCAGGCTACACCTTC

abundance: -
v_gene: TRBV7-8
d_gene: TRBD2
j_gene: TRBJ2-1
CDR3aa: CASSSRLAGVIEQFF
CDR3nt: TGTGCCAGCAGCTCGAGACTAGCGGGGGTAATTGAGCAGTTCTTC

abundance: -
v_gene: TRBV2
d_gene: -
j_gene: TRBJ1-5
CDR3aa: CASSVESVNQPQHF
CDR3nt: TGTGCCAGCAGTGTTGAGAGCGTGAATCAGCCCCAGCATTTT

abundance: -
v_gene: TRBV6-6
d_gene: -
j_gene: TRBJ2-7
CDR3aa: CASRLDTYEQYF
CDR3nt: TGTGCCAGCAGATTGGACACCTACGAGCAGTACTTC

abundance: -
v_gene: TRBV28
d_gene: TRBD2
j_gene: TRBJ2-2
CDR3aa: CASGGLSTGELFF
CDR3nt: TGTGCCAGCGGGGGACTATCCACCGGGGAGCTGTTTTTT

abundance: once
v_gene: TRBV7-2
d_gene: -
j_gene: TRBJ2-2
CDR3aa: CASSLSRDTNTGELFF
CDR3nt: TGTGCCAGCAGCTTATCCCGTGACACGAACACCGGGGAGCTGTTTTTT

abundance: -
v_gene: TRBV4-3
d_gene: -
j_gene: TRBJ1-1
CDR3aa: CASSLHVRGKAEPFF
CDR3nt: TGCGCCAGCAGCCTACACGTGAGGGGGAAAGCCGAACCTTTCTTT

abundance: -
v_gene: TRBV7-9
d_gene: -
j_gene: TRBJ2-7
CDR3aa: CASSPLQGLWGEQYF
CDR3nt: TGTGCCAGCAGCCCACTCCAGGGTCTTTGGGGCGAGCAGTACTTC

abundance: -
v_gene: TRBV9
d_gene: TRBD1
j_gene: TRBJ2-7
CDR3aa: CASSPLSTGSSYEQYF
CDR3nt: TGTGCCAGCAGCCCGTTATCGACAGGGTCTTCCTACGAGCAGTACTTC

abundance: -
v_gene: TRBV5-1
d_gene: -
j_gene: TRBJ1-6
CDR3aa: CASSEGGSNSPLHF
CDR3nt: TGCGCCAGCAGCGAAGGAGGGAGTAATTCACCCCTCCACTTT

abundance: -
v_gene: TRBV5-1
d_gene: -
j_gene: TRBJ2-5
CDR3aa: CASSPRQVLGETQYF
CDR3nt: TGCGCCAGCAGTCCTAGACAGGTTCTAGGAGAGACCCAGTACTTC

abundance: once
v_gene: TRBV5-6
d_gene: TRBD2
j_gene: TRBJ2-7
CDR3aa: CASSGRLADRTTYEQYF
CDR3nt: TGTGCCAGCAGCGGAAGACTAGCGGACAGGACCACCTACGAGCAGTACTTC

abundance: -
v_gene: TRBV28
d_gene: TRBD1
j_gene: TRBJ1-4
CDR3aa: CACRGGQGMYGNEKLFF
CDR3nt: TGTGCCTGCAGAGGGGGACAGGGGATGTACGGTAATGAAAAACTGTTTTTT

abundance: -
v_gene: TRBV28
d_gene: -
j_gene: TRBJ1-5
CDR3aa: CASSSRGSQHF
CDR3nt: TGTGCCAGCAGTTCCAGGGGTTCCCAGCATTTT

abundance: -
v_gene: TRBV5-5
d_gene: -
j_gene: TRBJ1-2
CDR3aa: CASSLSGGGNYGYTF
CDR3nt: TGTGCCAGCAGCTTGTCCGGCGGGGGAAACTATGGCTACACCTTC

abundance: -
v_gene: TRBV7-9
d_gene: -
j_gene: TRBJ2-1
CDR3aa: CASSLRQQFF
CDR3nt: -

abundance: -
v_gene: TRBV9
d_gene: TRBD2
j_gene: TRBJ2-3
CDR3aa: CASSDSGGATDTQYF
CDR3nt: TGTGCCAGCAGCGATAGCGGGGGGGCCACAGATACGCAGTATTTT

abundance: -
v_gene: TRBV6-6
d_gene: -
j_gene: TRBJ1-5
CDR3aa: CASSYGTGAGDQPQHF
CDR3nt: TGTGCCAGCAGTTACGGGACGGGAGCGGGGGATCAGCCCCAGCATTTT

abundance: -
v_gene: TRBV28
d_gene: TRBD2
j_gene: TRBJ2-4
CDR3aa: CASSLREAGTKNIQYF
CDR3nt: TGTGCCAGCAGTTTACGCGAAGCGGGGACGAAAAACATTCAGTACTTC

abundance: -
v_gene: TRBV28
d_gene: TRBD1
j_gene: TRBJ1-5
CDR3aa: CASSVGQGYRLPQHF
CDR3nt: TGTGCCAGCAGTGTTGGACAGGGGTATCGTCTGCCCCAGCATTTT

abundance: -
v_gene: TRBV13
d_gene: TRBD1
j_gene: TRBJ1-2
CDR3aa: CASSGTGTGRGPNYGYTF
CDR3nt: TGTGCCAGCAGCGGGACCGGGACAGGACGAGGCCCTAACTATGGCTACACCTTC

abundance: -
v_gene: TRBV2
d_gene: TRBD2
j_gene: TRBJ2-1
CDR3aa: CASSFPAGGTSGIKDRNEQFF
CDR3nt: TGTGCCAGCAGTTTTCCGGCGGGGGGGACTAGCGGGATAAAGGACAGGAATGAGCAGTTCTTC

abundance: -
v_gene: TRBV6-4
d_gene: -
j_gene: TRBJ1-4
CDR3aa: CASSDSLNGAQARAGWADEKLFF
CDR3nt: TGTGCCAGCAGTGACTCGCTTAATGGGGCCCAGGCCCGGGCAGGGTGGGCGGATGAAAAACTGTTTTTT

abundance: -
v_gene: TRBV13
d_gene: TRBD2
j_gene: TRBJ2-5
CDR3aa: CASSLVLAGGQETQYF
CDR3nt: TGTGCCAGCAGCTTAGTTTTAGCGGGTGGACAAGAGACCCAGTACTTC

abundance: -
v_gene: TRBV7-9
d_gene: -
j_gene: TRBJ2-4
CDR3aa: CASIGGGNIQYF
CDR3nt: TGTGCCAGCATTGGGGGGGGCAACATTCAGTACTTC